This T cell receptor (beta chain) was obtained from a study of T cell clones after liver transplantation. Broader study findings: Post-transplant, graft-donor-reactive CD4 TCRbeta sequences in blood dropped significantly in most of the 8 subjects.

Generated by immunoSEQ multiplex PCR, the TCRdb table keeps only in-frame clones and is missing some. The data show 70,000 to 80,000 clones, more than 90% seen once. On this clone: Antigen unknown.

The length of the CDR3 is 15 residues. Per germline, CDR1 SGHNT and CDR2 YENEEA. With 5 bases clipped from V and 10 bases from J, the junction kept 16 bases outside the gene matches. Sequenced here: CD4+ T cells from blood, sampled before liver transplant. The receptor was derived from a human donor who received a liver transplant. The chain carries TRBV11-3 and TRBJ1-2; TRBD1 matches at 7 bases. The CDR3 DNA reads TGTGCCAGCAGCGCGCAGGGGGTTAATACCCCCGACTACACCTTC. Its translation: CASSAQGVNTPDYTF.